This TCR beta chain was recorded in a study of blood T cell repertoires in COVID-19. Study information: PBMCs, B-cell-depleted T cells, or T cells provided the cDNA or gDNA that made up the material.

This CDR3 spans 17 amino acids. Germline assignment: CDR1 SNHLY and CDR2 FYNNEI. V lost 3 bases, J lost 6 bases, and 9 bases stayed unmatched. As originally analysed: Amplification from reference gene primers served as the basis for estimated nucleated cell counts. Some clones are missing from TCRdb's copy, which holds only in-frame ones; the method was immunoSEQ multiplex PCR. V, J and clone size reflect that table, while D and trimming were determined from the DNA. The sample lists 100,000 to 150,000 clones, 79% seen once, with approximately 35% in the top ten. The sequence was collected from a man aged 35 to 55 with active or convalescent COVID-19. The chain recombines TRBV2 with TRBJ2-2; 11 positions agree with TRBD2. The sample taken for sequencing was peripheral blood. CDR3 bases: TGTGCCAGCAGTGACCTAGCGGGGGGAACTTTCGCCGGGGAGCTGTTTTTT. Translated, it gives CASSDLAGGTFAGELFF.